This paragraph reports one T cell receptor (beta chain). The target antigen is unknown. Isolated RNA was reverse transcribed in full, so expressed TCRB transcripts were sequenced. Sequenced by immunoSEQ multiplex PCR; TCRdb stores in-frame clones only, minus some. The sample lists around 250,000 clones; about 15% were seen once. With 4 bases removed from V and 7 bases from J, the gap between germline ends came to 18 bases. Germline V gives CDR1 SGDLS, CDR2 YYNGEE. CDR3 length: 15 amino acids. The entry originates in a study of beta chain features in type 1 diabetes. Looking at the study overall: Across all samples, about 100 million sorted cells were examined. Notes on the study in general: Insertions at VDJ junctions were less frequent in type 1 diabetes patients. These patients also deleted more nucleotides at the same junctions. Type 1 diabetes patients had moderately but significantly shorter TCRB CDR3s in all four CD4+ subsets.

The chain joins TRBV9 to TRBJ2-1; a weak D match, TRBD1 (5 bases). The TCR originated in a man under 40 with type 1 diabetes. The sequencing input was naive CD4+ T cells from blood. The CDR3 bases are TGTGCCAGCAGCCCTTATTCCAGGGTGACAAATGAGCAGTTCTTC. It codes for CASSPYSRVTNEQFF.